These 21 T cell receptor beta chains originate from one sample sequenced in a study of blood T cells in healthy people across ages. With a J-beta primer mix and a sample-barcoded 5' primer, a second PCR ran about 7 to 11 cycles. One entry per CDR3 protein, called by TCRdb with MiXCR from the 5' RACE reads. The table shows hundreds of thousands of distinct CDR3 sequences, with 58% occurring only once. Sample: blood. Receptors originate from a man aged 30 to 39 in good health.

This clonotype was counted a single time. The chain employs TRBV3-1 and TRBJ2-5; 7 nucleotides agree with TRBD2. There are 14 residues in the CDR3. Germline V gene data show CDR1 as LGHDT and CDR2 as YNNKEL (reference sequence). The trim removed 4 bases at V and 9 bases at J, leaving 11 bases unmatched. The CDR3 spells CASSLKTSFSAQYF. DNA of the CDR3: TGTGCCAGCAGCCTCAAGACTAGCTTTTCGGCCCAGTACTTC.

The rearrangement joins TRBV29-1 to TRBJ2-1; D could derive from TRBD1 or TRBD2 (5 bases each). Germline V lookup: CDR1 SQVTM, CDR2 ANQGSEA. The CDR3 runs to 10 residues. V was clipped by 3 bases and J by 15 bases, with 12 bases between them. Written as DNA, the CDR3 is TGCAGCGTTGAGAGGGGAAGGGGGTTCTTC. Translation gives CSVERGRGFF.

The chain carries TRBV20-1 and TRBJ2-5, with TRBD1 identical over 11 bases. The J call could be wrong; TRBJ2-7 is a better fit for the DNA end. CDR3 length: 15 residues. Germline V gene sequence: CDR1 DFQATT, CDR2 SNEGSKA (reference sequence). In DNA, the CDR3 is TGCAGTGCTAGAAGGACAGGGGGCTCGACCTACGAGCAGTACTTC. Protein product: CSARRTGGSTYEQYF.

The chain joins TRBV7-2 to TRBJ2-7, with D uncertain. Germline lookup yields CDR1 SGHTA and CDR2 FQGNSA. Trimming pared 3 bases from V and 2 bases from J, leaving 20 bases between. This CDR3 contains 17 residues. The CDR3 loop is CASSFRFASLSTYEQYF. CDR3 nucleotide sequence: TGTGCCAGCAGCTTCAGGTTCGCCTCACTCTCCACCTACGAGCAGTACTTC.

The rearrangement links TRBV7-2 to TRBJ2-5; TRBD2 might be the D (5 bases). This CDR3 is built from 15 residues. V was trimmed by 8 bases and J by 4 bases, leaving 20 bases between them. In germline, CDR1 is SGHTA, CDR2 FQGNSA. The CDR3 DNA reads as TGTGCCAGCTTTCAAGATTACGGGAAGGGAGAGACCCAGTACTTC. Its protein is CASFQDYGKGETQYF. Full variable domain (outside the CDR3, taken from reference TRBV7-2 and TRBJ2-5): GAGVSQSPSNKVTEKGKDVELRCDPISGHTALYWYRQSLGQGLEFLIYFQGNSAPDKSGLPSDRFSAERTGGSVSTLTIQRTQQEDSAVYLCASFQDYGKGETQYFGPGTRLLVL.

This chain joins TRBV21-1 and TRBJ2-7; the table's D call TRBD2 went unverified against the DNA. TRBV21-1 is deemed a pseudogene. The CDR3 is 13 residues long. For the CDR3, the DNA is TGTGCCAGCGGGCGGGGGACTTCCTACGAGCAGTACTTC. It encodes CASGRGTSYEQYF.

The V call is TRBV27, the J call TRBJ2-7; 8 bases map to TRBD1. The CDR3 runs to 14 residues. Trimming at V came to 5 bases and at J to 2 bases, leaving 5 bases not matched to a gene. Germline V gene lookup returns CDR1 MNHEY and CDR2 SMNVEV (reference sequence). This CDR3 reads CASSPQGDAYEQYF. The CDR3, as DNA: TGTGCCAGCAGTCCACAGGGGGATGCCTACGAGCAGTACTTC.

As to this clonotype: A much larger clonotype is one base distant, so this may be a read error. The V gene is TRBV2, the J gene TRBJ2-1; D possibly corresponds to TRBD1 (6 bases). The CDR3 has 21 residues. The V gene lost 11 bases and the J gene lost 5 bases, with 40 bases spanning the gap. Germline values: CDR1 SNHLY, CDR2 FYNNEI. In DNA, the CDR3 is TGTGCCGGACGCGGATGGCCATCTGGGGGCCAGGGAAGGGCTGCAAACAATGAGCAGTTCTTC. Encoded protein: CAGRGWPSGGQGRAANNEQFF. Looking up the rest from reference TRBV2 and TRBJ2-1 gives the full variable domain: EPEVTQTPSHQVTQMGQEVILRCVPISNHLYFYWYRQILGQKVEFLVSFYNNEISEKSEIFDDQFSVERPDGSNFTLKIRSTKLEDSAMYFCAGRGWPSGGQGRAANNEQFFGPGTRLTVL.

This chain uses TRBV9 with TRBJ2-7, with a tentative D call TRBD1 (5 bases). Looked up from germline, CDR1 is SGDLS and CDR2 is YYNGEE. CDR3 length: 15 amino acids. The V end lost 0 bases, the J end lost 7 bases, and 17 bases lay between the germline ends. The DNA of the CDR3 is TGTGCCAGCAGCGTAGATTTTGTGACAGTCGAAGAGCAGTACTTC. As protein: CASSVDFVTVEEQYF.

The CDR3 spells CASSVGYLYTF. The CDR3 DNA sequence: TGTGCCAGCAGTGTTGGGTATCTCTACACCTTC. This chain connects TRBV6-4 to TRBJ1-2; D remains ambiguous. Germline lookup yields CDR1 MRHNA and CDR2 SNTAGT. The CDR3 has 11 amino acids. V lost 4 bases and J 10 bases, leaving 10 bases between the germline ends.

This clonotype has more than one count but fewer than ten. The chain employs TRBV20-1 and TRBJ2-5, with a weak D call TRBD1 (5 bases). Germline CDR1 and CDR2: DFQATT and SNEGSKA (reference sequence). The CDR3 is 15 amino acids. Trimming pared 6 bases from V and 1 base from J, leaving 18 bases between. The CDR3 here is CSASKIGQLQETQYF. CDR3 bases: TGCAGTGCGAGTAAGATCGGACAACTCCAAGAGACCCAGTACTTC.

The chain has TRBV11-2 and TRBJ1-1; 9 bases fit TRBD1. Germline V gives CDR1 SGHAT, CDR2 FQNNGV. Trimming took 5 bases from V and 5 from J; bases not matched to a gene: 12. The CDR3 is 16 amino acids. CDR3 region: CASSPGTGRRGTEAFF. CDR3 coding DNA: TGTGCCAGCAGCCCTGGGACAGGGAGGAGGGGTACTGAAGCTTTCTTT. Full variable domain (outside the CDR3, taken from reference TRBV11-2 and TRBJ1-1): EAGVAQSPRYKIIEKRQSVAFWCNPISGHATLYWYQQILGQGPKLLIQFQNNGVVDDSQLPKDRFSAERLKGVDSTLKIQPAKLEDSAVYLCASSPGTGRRGTEAFFGQGTRLTVV.

CDR3: CASSSIAESSYNEQFF. The CDR3 nucleotides are TGTGCCAGCAGCTCTATAGCAGAGAGCTCCTACAATGAGCAGTTCTTC. J is TRBJ2-1 and V is TRBV7-9; D gene unclear. Germline V gene data show CDR1 as SEHNR and CDR2 as FQNEAQ (reference sequence). The CDR3 covers 16 residues. Trimming stripped 4 bases from V and 0 bases from J, with 13 bases between.

The chain links TRBV20-1 to TRBJ2-1, with TRBD2 identical over 10 bases. The J call could be wrong; TRBJ2-7 is a better fit for the DNA end. Germline values: CDR1 DFQATT, CDR2 SNEGSKA (reference sequence). The CDR3 runs 14 residues. In DNA form, the CDR3 reads TGCAGTGCTCGTCTAGCGGGAGTCTACAATGAGCAGTACTTC. It yields the protein CSARLAGVYNEQYF.

The rearrangement uses TRBV28 and TRBJ1-2; 9 bases map to TRBD1. This CDR3 contains 16 residues. Germline CDR1 reads MDHEN; CDR2 reads SYDVKM. Trimming took 9 bases from V and 0 from J; bases not matched to a gene: 11. This chain's CDR3 is CASRDRESVANYGYTF. CDR3 nucleotides: TGTGCCAGTCGGGACAGGGAGAGTGTGGCTAACTATGGCTACACCTTC.

This clonotype has more than one count but fewer than ten. This chain connects TRBV7-2 to TRBJ2-7; 7 nucleotides match TRBD2. The CDR3 consists of 14 residues. Looked up from germline, CDR1 is SGHTA and CDR2 is FQGNSA. V was pared by 4 bases and J by 3 bases, with 6 bases of the junction left unmatched. This CDR3 reads CASSSGAGVYEQYF. The CDR3 DNA is TGTGCCAGCAGCTCCGGGGCGGGGGTCTACGAGCAGTACTTC.

This chain connects TRBV7-2 to TRBJ1-2; D remains unclear. Germline values: CDR1 SGHTA, CDR2 FQGNSA. The CDR3 sequence is 13 residues long. Trimming took 2 bases from V and 8 from J, leaving 12 bases between them. Here the CDR3 reads CASSLRSGEGYTF. DNA for the CDR3: TGTGCCAGCAGCTTACGATCCGGAGAGGGCTACACCTTC.

With regard to this clonotype: One end of the junction varies from germline; a read error may be responsible. V usage is TRBV27 and J usage is TRBJ2-6; possible D gene TRBD1, 5 bases. Germline CDR1 MNHEY, CDR2 SMNVEV (reference sequence). The CDR3 has 14 residues. Here the CDR3 DNA reads TGTGCCAGCGGCAGGGTCTCTGGGGCCAACTTCCTGACTTTC. Its translation: CASGRVSGANFLTF.

This chain links TRBV12-3 or TRBV12-4 with TRBJ2-7; 11 nucleotides line up with TRBD2. V shed 5 bases and J 4 bases; nucleotides not matched to a gene: 7. The CDR3 sequence is 15 residues long. The CDR3: CASSPPLAGAYEQYF. In DNA form, the CDR3 reads TGTGCCAGCAGTCCACCACTAGCGGGAGCTTACGAGCAGTACTTC.

This chain uses TRBV6-2 or TRBV6-3 with TRBJ2-7; D unresolved. CDR3 length: 14 amino acids. The ends were cut back, 6 bases at V and 0 bases at J, with 12 bases in the middle. Germline loops: CDR1 MNHEY, CDR2 SVGEGT. The CDR3 nucleotides are TGTGCCAGCAGGAATAGCTGGAGCTCCTACGAGCAGTACTTC. It translates to CASRNSWSSYEQYF.

This clonotype has only a few counts. This chain joins TRBV7-8 and TRBJ2-2; 9 positions agree with TRBD2. Germline assignment: CDR1 SGHVS and CDR2 FQNEAQ. The ends lost 1 base at V and 2 bases at J; junction bases unmatched: 5. This CDR3 comprises 17 residues. CDR3 residues: CASSLVSGGINTGELFF. CDR3 nucleotides: TGTGCCAGCAGCTTAGTGAGCGGGGGGATTAACACCGGGGAGCTGTTTTTT.